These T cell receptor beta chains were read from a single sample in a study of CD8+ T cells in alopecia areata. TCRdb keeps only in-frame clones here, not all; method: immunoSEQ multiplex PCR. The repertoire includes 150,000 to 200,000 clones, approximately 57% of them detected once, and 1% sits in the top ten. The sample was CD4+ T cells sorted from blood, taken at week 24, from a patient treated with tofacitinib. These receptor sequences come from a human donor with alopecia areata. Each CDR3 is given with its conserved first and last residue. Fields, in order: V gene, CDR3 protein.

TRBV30,CAWSWGSSGVETQYF
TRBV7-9,CASSKTDRIADTQYF
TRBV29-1,CSVEGDRSNYGYTF
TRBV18,CASSPGLAGPADTQYF
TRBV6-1,CASSQGFEQYF
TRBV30,CAWSGQSNQPQHF
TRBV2,CASSVEGSYQPQHF
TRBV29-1,CSVSKKLNTEAFF
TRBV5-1,CASSSRWGSGGAGSYNEQFF
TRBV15,CATKRDTMNTEAFF
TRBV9,CASSVGWGGTEQYF
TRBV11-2,CASSSQGWGYGYTF
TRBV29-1,CSAEYRSLLEQYF
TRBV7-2,CASSSPTGGSYEQYF
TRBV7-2,CASSIHRASNQPQHF
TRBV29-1,CSAYDKGGYTF
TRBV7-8,CASSLVGGTDYEQYF
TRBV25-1,CASKRGTEAFF
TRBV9,CASSAREWSYEQYF
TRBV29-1,CSVRLQGTHEQYF
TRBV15,CATSRAGTDSPLHF
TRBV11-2,CASSRKTDSHLGYF
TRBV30,CAWSVAGGIGYTF
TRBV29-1,CSVEYTGETYEQYF
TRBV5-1,CASSRSDRPTGANVLTF
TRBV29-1,CSVGGQDQPQHF
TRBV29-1,CSVSPPVRGSLTDTQYF
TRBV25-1,CASAPPRGTYEQYF
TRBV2,CASSQQGSNQPQHF
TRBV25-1,CASSERRAHGYTF
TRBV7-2,CASSFGLSYEQYF
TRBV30,CAWTPIDAGELFF
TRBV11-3,CASSLEGRDSNYGYTF
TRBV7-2,CASSLVGARGPDTQYF
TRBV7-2,CASSLSPSGASYEQYF
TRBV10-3,CAISDRDNSPLHF
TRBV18,CASSPSPGQGNSPLHF
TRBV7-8,CASSLAGNTEAFF
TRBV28,CASKVLDSNEKLFF
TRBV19,CASSTQGRNEKLFF
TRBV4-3,CASSQGFGARETQYF
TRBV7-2,CATTGQMNTGELFF
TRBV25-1,CASSAVQKRSGRTEAFF
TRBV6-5,CASSPTWRTYEQYF
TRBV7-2,CASSARQGIRETQYF
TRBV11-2,CASSLAQGNTGELFF
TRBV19,CASSLSTGGAGETQYF